A single sample gave rise to the 12 T cell receptor beta chains below, sequenced in a study of blood T cells in healthy people across ages. Primed by a sample-barcoded 5' primer and a J-beta primer mix, a second PCR proceeded for 7 to 11 cycles. TCRdb reprocessed the 5' RACE reads via MiXCR and lists one record per CDR3 protein. Of hundreds of thousands of distinct CDR3 sequences in the sample, around 50% were seen once. The sequenced sample consisted of blood. Receptor source: a man aged 40-50 years in good health.

DNA of the CDR3: TGTGCCAGCAGTTTATTCGGCGCTAGCGGGAGGCCCACAGATACGCAGTATTTT. This sequence encodes CASSLFGASGRPTDTQYF. The V and J genes are TRBV27 and TRBJ2-3; the match to TRBD2 covers 11 bases. Germline assignment: CDR1 MNHEY and CDR2 SMNVEV (reference sequence). The V gene end was trimmed by 1 base and the J gene end by 2 bases; junction bases not matched to a gene: 8. This CDR3 region has 18 residues.

In regard to this clonotype: The junction shows a germline mismatch at one end, possibly a read error. The J gene is TRBJ2-3, the V gene TRBV18; 12 positions agree with TRBD1. CDR1 is KGHSH and CDR2 is LQKENI in the germline V gene. The CDR3 runs to 18 residues. In DNA, the CDR3 is TGTGTCAGCTCACCATTACCTGCGGGACAGGGGGCCACAGATACGCAGTATTTT. This codes for CVSSPLPAGQGATDTQYF.

Worth noting for this clonotype: Sequence at one end of the junction differs from germline and may be a read error. The V call is TRBV10-3, the J call TRBJ2-7, with D perhaps TRBD2 (6 bases). The germline gives CDR1 ENHRY, CDR2 SYGVKD. This CDR3 has 15 amino acids. In DNA form, the CDR3 reads TGTGCCATCAGCCAGGAGGGGTCTTTACTTTACGGGCAGTACTTC. Its translation: CAISQEGSLLYGQYF.

The genes are TRBV7-2 and TRBJ2-7; 15 nucleotides align to TRBD2. V was pared by 4 bases and J by 0 bases, with 10 bases of the junction left unmatched. The V gene's germline CDR1 is SGHTA and CDR2 FQGNSA. The CDR3 covers 19 residues. CDR3 loop: CASSSIRTSGRAPSYEQYF. The CDR3 nucleotides are TGTGCCAGCAGCTCGATAAGGACTAGCGGGAGGGCCCCCTCCTACGAGCAGTACTTC.

The chain has TRBV2 and TRBJ1-2, with 8 nucleotides matching TRBD1. V gave up 4 bases and J gave up 3 bases; unmatched junction bases: 7. CDR3 length equals 15 residues. Germline V gene sequence: CDR1 SNHLY, CDR2 FYNNEI. CDR3 loop: CASSGDRGSDYGYTF. In DNA form, the CDR3 reads TGTGCCAGCAGTGGAGACAGGGGTAGCGACTATGGCTACACCTTC.

The V gene is TRBV7-3, the J gene TRBJ2-3; TRBD2 is a possible D gene (5 bases). Deletions cut 1 base from V and 0 bases from J, with 11 bases between. CDR1 and CDR2 from the germline V gene are SGHTA and FQGTGA. CDR3 length: 16 amino acids. The CDR3 sequence is CASSLSAGTSTDTQYF. Written as DNA, the CDR3 is TGTGCCAGCAGCTTAAGTGCGGGTACAAGCACAGATACGCAGTATTTT.

This clonotype was observed once. In DNA, the CDR3 is TGTGCCAGCAGCTTAGTGGGGGCTGGAAGTGAGCAGTTCTTC. It encodes CASSLVGAGSEQFF. The rearrangement joins TRBV11-3 to TRBJ2-1; the D gene is possibly TRBD1 (6 bases). The CDR3 spans 14 residues. V was cut by 1 base and J by 9 bases, with 13 bases left in between. In germline, CDR1 is SGHNT, CDR2 YENEEA.

This clonotype appeared a few times. V is TRBV5-1 and J is TRBJ2-7, with D possibly being TRBD2 (6 bases). The end of the DNA aligns better with TRBJ2-5, so the J call may be wrong. Germline V lookup: CDR1 SGHRS, CDR2 YFSETQ. There are 16 residues in the CDR3. DNA for the CDR3: TGCGCCAGCAGCTTGGATGGGCGGGCGGGATCGGAGACCCAGTACTTC. Translating gives CASSLDGRAGSETQYF.

V and J are TRBV11-2 and TRBJ2-7; D is ambiguous. Near its end, the DNA agrees better with TRBJ2-5, so the J call may be wrong. Germline CDR1 is SGHAT and CDR2 is FQNNGV. The length of the CDR3 is 13 residues. In nucleotides, the CDR3 is TGTGCCAGCAGCGGCGCAGGAGAAGAGACCCAGTACTTC. Residues: CASSGAGEETQYF.

The CDR3 spells CAIVGSSYEQYF. The CDR3 DNA follows: TGTGCCATCGTAGGGAGCTCCTACGAGCAGTACTTC. The rearrangement uses TRBV10-3 and TRBJ2-7; D is perhaps TRBD2 (5 bases). V was trimmed by 8 bases and J by 0 bases, leaving 8 bases between them. Germline CDR1 ENHRY, CDR2 SYGVKD. This CDR3 has 12 residues.

The chain links TRBV5-1 to TRBJ2-5, with D maybe TRBD2 (8 bases). The DNA end is a closer match to TRBJ2-7, so the J assignment may be wrong. CDR3 length: 15 amino acids. Germline lookup yields CDR1 SGHRS and CDR2 YFSETQ. CDR3 protein: CASSLEGARGDEQYF. The CDR3 DNA reads as TGCGCCAGCAGCTTGGAGGGGGCGCGGGGGGACGAGCAGTACTTC.

The V and J genes are TRBV12-3 or TRBV12-4 and TRBJ2-3; 8 bases align to TRBD2. Unmatched junction bases numbered 7, after V lost 2 bases and J lost 0 bases. CDR3 length equals 17 residues. The CDR3 nucleotides read TGTGCCAGCAGTTTATTCGGGGGGGAGCCAAGCACAGATACGCAGTATTTT. Translating gives CASSLFGGEPSTDTQYF.